This is a list of T cell receptor beta chains from one sample in a study of human T cells and chemical hapten exposure. TCRdb reprocessed the RACE reads with MiXCR, giving one entry per CDR3 protein. The sample has 150,000 to 200,000 distinct CDR3 sequences, about 14% seen once. Sample: whole blood, taken in connection with sensitization to the hapten diphenylcyclopropenone (DPC). These receptor sequences come from a woman aged 30 to 39 with alopecia areata. Some clones in this sample may be carry-over from other donors' samples. CDR3s include the opening cysteine and the closing phenylalanine or tryptophan. A D gene is named only where the DNA matches it firmly. The listing skips clone size in some rows; elsewhere it reads once, few, many or a size class.

D gene	J gene	clone size	V gene	CDR3 DNA	CDR3 protein
-	TRBJ2-3	many	TRBV7-3	TGTGCCAGCAGCTTAACACCCGGACTCAACACAGATACGCAGTATTTT	CASSLTPGLNTDTQYF
-	TRBJ2-6	many	TRBV4-1	TGCGCCAGCAGCCAAGGAATCCGACAGGCCTCTGGGGCCAACGTCCTGACTTTC	CASSQGIRQASGANVLTF
TRBD1	TRBJ2-1	few	TRBV4-3	TGCGCCAGCAGCCAAGGGCTCCGACAGGGCGGAAATGAGCAGTTCTTC	CASSQGLRQGGNEQFF
-	TRBJ2-3	-	TRBV7-2	TGTGCCAGCAGGACTTACGTAGAGGATACGCAGTATTTT	CASRTYVEDTQYF
-	TRBJ2-4	-	TRBV28	TGTGCCAGCAGTCCACACGTTGCTCTAGCCAAAAACATTCAGTACTTC	CASSPHVALAKNIQYF
-	TRBJ2-7	few	TRBV28	TGTGCCAGCAGGGTGGGAAGGGCCTACGAGCAGTACTTC	CASRVGRAYEQYF
TRBD1	TRBJ1-4	few	TRBV2	TGTGCCAGCAGCGGGACAGGGGGGACTAATGAAAAACTGTTTTTT	CASSGTGGTNEKLFF
TRBD1	TRBJ1-1	few	TRBV7-9	TGTGCCAGCATGGGACAGGGGAACAATGAAGCTTTCTTT	CASMGQGNNEAFF
-	TRBJ1-1	-	TRBV6-6	TGTGCCAGCAGACTACAGGGCAGGACTGAAGCTTTCTTT	CASRLQGRTEAFF
-	TRBJ2-2	few	TRBV4-1	TGCGCCAGCAGCCTCAGGGAGCACACCGGGGAGCTGTTTTTT	CASSLREHTGELFF
-	TRBJ2-3	few	TRBV7-2	TGTGCCAGCAGCTTAGCCGCGGCTAGCACAGATACGCAGTATTTT	CASSLAAASTDTQYF
-	TRBJ2-3	few	TRBV28	TGTGCCAGCACCCTCGCCCAATTCACAGATACGCAGTATTTT	CASTLAQFTDTQYF
-	TRBJ2-7	-	TRBV6-1	TGTGCCAGCAGTCAGACCTACGCCACCTACGAGCAGTACTTC	CASSQTYATYEQYF
TRBD1	TRBJ1-6	-	TRBV5-1	TGCGCCAGCAGCCCTAATGCGGGACAGGGGAATTCACCCCTCCACTTT	CASSPNAGQGNSPLHF
-	TRBJ2-7	-	TRBV27	TGTGCCAGCAGTGCCCCCGGGACGGCTCGCTACGAGCAGTACTTC	CASSAPGTARYEQYF
-	TRBJ2-1	-	TRBV11-2	TGTGCCAGCAGCTTAGTGTTGGACCCCAGCAGTGAGCAGTTCTTC	CASSLVLDPSSEQFF
-	TRBJ1-1	few	TRBV7-3	TGTGCCAGCTCAAAACAGGGGAACACTGAAGCTTTCTTT	CASSKQGNTEAFF
TRBD1	TRBJ2-2	-	TRBV6-2/TRBV6-3	TGTGCCAGCACCTTGGGACAGGTTCCCGGGGAGCTGTTTTTT	CASTLGQVPGELFF
TRBD2	TRBJ2-5	-	TRBV20-1	TGCAGTGCTTATGCAGCTAGCGGGGGGCAAGAGACCCAGTACTTC	CSAYAASGGQETQYF
-	TRBJ1-5	few	TRBV4-1	TGCGCCAGCAGCGCATACGGGGAGAGGTTGCCCCAGCATTTT	CASSAYGERLPQHF
-	TRBJ2-3	few	TRBV2	TGTGCCAGCAGACTAGACACAGATACGCAGTATTTT	CASRLDTDTQYF
-	TRBJ1-2	few	TRBV20-1	TGCAGTGCTAGATACGGAGGCAGCCACCTTGGCTACACCTTC	CSARYGGSHLGYTF
TRBD1	TRBJ2-6	-	TRBV4-1	TGCGCCAGCAGCCAAGTACAGGGGGTTCCACCCCGATCTGGGGCCAACGTCCTGACTTTC	CASSQVQGVPPRSGANVLTF
TRBD1	TRBJ1-2	-	TRBV28	TGTGCCACGTGGGACAGGGGGGGTCTGGCCTATGGCTACACCTTC	CATWDRGGLAYGYTF
-	TRBJ2-5	-	TRBV7-4	TGTGCCAGCAGCCAACAGGGCCCACCCTTGGAGACCCAGTACTTC	CASSQQGPPLETQYF
TRBD1	TRBJ2-5	-	TRBV28	TGTGCCAGCAGTTTAAAACAGGGGGCTGGGACCCAGTACTTC	CASSLKQGAGTQYF
-	TRBJ2-7	few	TRBV4-3	TGCGCCAGCAGCCAAGACTTTGGGCAGGACTACGAGCAGTACTTC	CASSQDFGQDYEQYF
-	TRBJ1-2	many	TRBV5-6	TGTGCCAGCACCTCGACACTTCGCTATGGCTACACCTTC	CASTSTLRYGYTF
-	TRBJ2-3	-	TRBV4-2	TGTGCCAGCAGCCAAGGCACCAGACTAGAGCCCCAGGCAGATACGCAGTATTTT	CASSQGTRLEPQADTQYF
TRBD1	TRBJ1-1	few	TRBV7-9	TGTGCCAGCAGCTTCGGGACAGGGGGCTTGGATGAAGCTTTCTTT	CASSFGTGGLDEAFF
-	TRBJ2-6	many	TRBV28	TGTGCCAGCTCTGGGGCCAACGTCCTGACTTTC	CASSGANVLTF
-	TRBJ2-4	-	TRBV2	TGTGCCAGCAGTCCGGGACGGGAAAACATTCAGTACTTC	CASSPGRENIQYF
-	TRBJ2-7	-	TRBV5-5	TGTGCCAGCAGTAAAGCTCCGACCTACGAGCAGTACTTC	CASSKAPTYEQYF
TRBD1	TRBJ1-5	many	TRBV23-1	TGCGCCAGCAGTCAGCTAAAAGGACAGGGGCGGGGGCCCCAGCATTTT	CASSQLKGQGRGPQHF
-	TRBJ2-5	many	TRBV2	TGTGCCAGCAGGTTAGAGACCCAGTACTTC	CASRLETQYF
-	TRBJ1-2	many	TRBV12-3/TRBV12-4	TGTGCCAGCAGTTTTTTCAGGGCTGGGAACTATGGCTACACCTTC	CASSFFRAGNYGYTF
-	TRBJ2-5	-	TRBV7-3	TGTGCCAGCAGCTTATCGTCCGACGGGACCCAGTACTTC	CASSLSSDGTQYF
-	TRBJ2-5	few	TRBV14	TGTGCCAGCAGAGGACCCCAATACGGGACCCAGTACTTC	CASRGPQYGTQYF
-	TRBJ2-7	few	TRBV4-2	TGTGCCAGCAGCCGCTCAGAGGGCTACGAGCAGTACTTC	CASSRSEGYEQYF
-	TRBJ2-3	few	TRBV10-3	TGTGCCATCAGCCAAGAGGGTGATACGCAGTATTTT	CAISQEGDTQYF
-	TRBJ1-1	-	TRBV11-2	TGTGCCAGCAGCTTGAGGGTGGCAGGCACTGAAGCTTTCTTT	CASSLRVAGTEAFF
-	TRBJ2-6	few	TRBV6-5	TGTGCCAGCAGCTCAAGGCACTCTGGGGCCAACGTCCTGACTTTC	CASSSRHSGANVLTF
TRBD1	TRBJ1-5	-	TRBV5-1	TGCGCCAGCAGCCCGGGACAGGGGGGACAGCCCCAGCATTTT	CASSPGQGGQPQHF
-	TRBJ2-2	few	TRBV7-2	TGTGCCAGCAGCTTCGGCCAGTTTACCGGGGAGCTGTTTTTT	CASSFGQFTGELFF
TRBD1	TRBJ1-4	-	TRBV7-2	TGTGCCAGCAGCGCGGGACAGATCACAACTAATGAAAAACTGTTTTTT	CASSAGQITTNEKLFF
-	TRBJ1-1	-	TRBV12-3/TRBV12-4	TGTGCCAGCAGCCCAGGGATGCGTGAAGCTTTCTTT	CASSPGMREAFF
-	TRBJ2-3	-	TRBV11-2	TGTGCCAGCAGCCCCACTAGGCGGCCTAGCACAGATACGCAGTATTTT	CASSPTRRPSTDTQYF
-	TRBJ2-2	few	TRBV6-5	TGTGCCAGCAGCACCGGGTCGGGGGAGCTGTTTTTT	CASSTGSGELFF
-	TRBJ2-7	few	TRBV28	TGTGCCAGCAGTCCCTTGTCGGACCTGAAAGCCTACGAGCAGTACTTC	CASSPLSDLKAYEQYF
-	TRBJ1-4	-	TRBV28	TGTGCCAGTACCGACTCCTGGAATGAAAAACTGTTTTTT	CASTDSWNEKLFF
TRBD2	TRBJ2-7	-	TRBV20-1	TGCAGTCCCACAATCGGGACTAGTGAGGAGCAGTACTTC	CSPTIGTSEEQYF
-	TRBJ2-7	many	TRBV9	TGTGCCAGCAGCCCAGGGGGGGACGAGCAGTACTTC	CASSPGGDEQYF
TRBD1	TRBJ2-6	few	TRBV4-3	TGCGCCAGCAGCCAAGAACTAGGAACCGGGACAGGCAACTCTGGGGCCAACGTCCTGACTTTC	CASSQELGTGTGNSGANVLTF